This TCR beta chain was identified in a study of T cell responses to AZD1222 COVID-19 vaccine. The overall study: The analysis combined second doses at about 4 or about 12 weeks. Study-wide points: Clonal diversity was possibly underestimated, and white British individuals and females predominated among donors. Spike-wide vaccine-associated CD4 TCRs dominated at 160-218 and 743-854.

Profiled with immunoSEQ multiplex PCR; TCRdb holds only in-frame clones, not every one. The sample holds around 190,000 clones; about 86% are singletons and the top ten take about 0.53%. From germline, CDR1 is LGHNT and CDR2 FRNRAP. The CDR3 covers 13 residues. Trimming removed 6 bases at V and 2 bases at J, with 10 bases between. Points on this clone: Antigen specificity is unknown.

The rearrangement links TRBV12-5 to TRBJ1-2, with unresolved D. The source was peripheral blood, collected on day 0 of AZD1222 vaccination. This sequence originates from an adult in good health. Here the CDR3 reads CASGVDGNYGYTF. The CDR3 DNA reads TGTGCTAGTGGGGTGGACGGGAACTATGGCTACACCTTC. Using reference TRBV12-5 and TRBJ1-2 for the parts outside the CDR3, the full variable domain is DARVTQTPRHKVTEMGQEVTMRCQPILGHNTVFWYRQTMMQGLELLAYFRNRAPLDDSGMPKDRFSAEMPDATLATLKIQPSEPRDSAVYFCASGVDGNYGYTFGSGTRLTVV.